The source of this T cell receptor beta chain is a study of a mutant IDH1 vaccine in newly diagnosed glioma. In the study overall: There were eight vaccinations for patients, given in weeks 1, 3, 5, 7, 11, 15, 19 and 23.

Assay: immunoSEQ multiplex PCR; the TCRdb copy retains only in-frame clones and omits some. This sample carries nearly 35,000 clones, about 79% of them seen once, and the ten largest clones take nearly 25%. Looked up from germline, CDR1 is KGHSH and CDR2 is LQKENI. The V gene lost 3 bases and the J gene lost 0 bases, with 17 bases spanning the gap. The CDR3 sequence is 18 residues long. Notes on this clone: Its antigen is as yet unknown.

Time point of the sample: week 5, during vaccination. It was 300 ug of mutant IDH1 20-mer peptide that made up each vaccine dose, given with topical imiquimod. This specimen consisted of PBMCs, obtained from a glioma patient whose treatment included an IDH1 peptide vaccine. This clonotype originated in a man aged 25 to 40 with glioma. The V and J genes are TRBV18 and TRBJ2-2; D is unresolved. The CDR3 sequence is CASSPSARETTNTGELFF. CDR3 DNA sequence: TGTGCCAGCTCACCCTCGGCTAGAGAGACAACGAACACCGGGGAGCTGTTTTTT.